The 26 T cell receptor beta chains below were found in one sample sequenced in a study of T cells in Graves' hyperthyroidism and ophthalmopathy. Researchers took RNA transcripts and amplified the TCR beta CDR3 regions from them. HTBI primers were used for first-round RT-PCR of the TCR CDR3. TCRdb re-derived calls from the multiplex PCR reads in MiXCR, one entry per CDR3 protein. Of about 500,000 distinct CDR3 sequences listed, roughly a sixth were seen once; the top ten hold approximately 32%. The sample taken for sequencing was blood. The receptor set was obtained from a woman in her 30s with Graves' ophthalmopathy.

This sequence joins TRBV28 and TRBJ1-1, with TRBD1 as a possible D gene (6 bases). Trimming cost V 10 bases and J 0 bases, with 18 bases left between them. Germline CDR1 is MDHEN and CDR2 is SYDVKM. The CDR3 extends over 15 amino acids. The CDR3 loop reads CATAALGQLNTEAFF. The CDR3 coding sequence is TGTGCCACAGCGGCCCTCGGACAGTTGAACACTGAAGCTTTCTTT.

The CDR3 spells CAIRTVAGPRTEAFF. The CDR3, as DNA: TGTGCCATCAGGACCGTAGCGGGGCCGAGGACTGAAGCTTTCTTT. V and J are TRBV10-3 and TRBJ1-1, with TRBD1 as a possible D gene (5 bases). Germline assignment: CDR1 ENHRY and CDR2 SYGVKD. The V and J ends lost 6 bases and 5 bases respectively, with 19 bases between them. The CDR3 is 15 residues long.

The sample holds many counts of this clonotype. V gene TRBV5-1 combines with J gene TRBJ2-7; 10 nucleotides agree with TRBD1. The V and J ends lost 0 bases and 2 bases, in that order; junction bases with no gene match: 8. Germline values: CDR1 SGHRS, CDR2 YFSETQ. CDR3 length: 17 residues. The CDR3 sequence is CASSLGTMGTGAYEQYF. The CDR3 region has the DNA TGCGCCAGCAGCTTGGGGACAATGGGGACAGGGGCCTACGAGCAGTACTTC.

Details on this clonotype: A clone one base away is much larger, so this may be a read error. This chain uses TRBV7-2 with TRBJ2-1, with a possible D match to TRBD1 (6 bases). The CDR3 has 14 amino acids. V lost 7 bases and J 10 bases, leaving 20 bases between the germline ends. Germline loops: CDR1 SGHTA, CDR2 FQGNSA. Written as DNA, the CDR3 is TGTGCCAGCACCCTTCTGGACAGAAACTACGAGCAGTTCTTC. Translation gives CASTLLDRNYEQFF. Supplemented by reference TRBV7-2 and TRBJ2-1, the full variable domain reads GAGVSQSPSNKVTEKGKDVELRCDPISGHTALYWYRQSLGQGLEFLIYFQGNSAPDKSGLPSDRFSAERTGGSVSTLTIQRTQQEDSAVYLCASTLLDRNYEQFFGPGTRLTVL.

This clonotype was counted at least ten times. This chain links TRBV28 with TRBJ1-6; 8 bases agree with TRBD1. Germline V gene lookup returns CDR1 MDHEN and CDR2 SYDVKM. The length of the CDR3 is 15 residues. Trimming removed 5 bases from V and 8 bases from J; junction bases left unmatched: 8. CDR3 residues: CASSPSRGQDSPLHF. CDR3 nucleotides: TGTGCCAGCAGTCCCAGCAGGGGGCAGGATTCACCCCTCCACTTT.

This clonotype was seen ten or more times. This rearrangement joins TRBV20-1 to TRBJ2-5, with TRBD1 identical over 8 bases. CDR3 size: 14 residues. The V gene end was trimmed by 1 base and the J gene end by 5 bases; junction bases not matched to a gene: 6. Germline CDR1 DFQATT, CDR2 SNEGSKA (reference sequence). The CDR3 nucleotides are TGCAGTGCTAGAGGGCAGGGGGCGAGCGAGACCCAGTACTTC. This translates into CSARGQGASETQYF.

About this clonotype: This clone may be a read error of a much larger clone one base away. The chain couples TRBV7-9 to TRBJ2-5, with D maybe TRBD2 (6 bases). Germline CDR1 and CDR2: SEHNR and FQNEAQ (reference sequence). Trimming left V 4 bases short and J 3 bases short, with 18 bases between. The CDR3 extends over 16 amino acids. CDR3 loop: CASSYVGGGNEETQYF. The CDR3 DNA reads TGTGCCAGCAGCTACGTGGGTGGCGGGAACGAAGAGACCCAGTACTTC.

DNA for the CDR3: TGTGCCAGCAGCGTAGGCCTGGGGGGCGGGGCCACGCCCTACGAGCAGTACTTC. This codes for CASSVGLGGGATPYEQYF. V gene TRBV9 combines with J gene TRBJ2-7; either TRBD1 or TRBD2 may fit D (6 bases each). V was clipped by 0 bases and J by 2 bases, with 21 bases between them. This CDR3 contains 18 residues. Germline values: CDR1 SGDLS, CDR2 YYNGEE.

This clonotype showed up just a few times. The chain uses TRBV4-1 and TRBJ2-7; 9 bases line up with TRBD1. Losses at the gene ends were 0 bases for V and 4 bases for J; bases not matched to a gene: 7. Germline loops: CDR1 MGHRA, CDR2 YSYEKL. The CDR3 has 16 residues. The CDR3 reads CASSQDGGQGLYEQYF. The DNA of the CDR3 is TGCGCCAGCAGCCAAGACGGGGGACAGGGTCTGTACGAGCAGTACTTC.

This clonotype was recorded at least ten times. The chain couples TRBV28 to TRBJ2-4; D is possibly TRBD2 (6 bases). This CDR3 spans 15 amino acids. Trimming stripped 3 bases from V and 1 base from J, with 10 bases between. Germline CDR1 reads MDHEN; CDR2 reads SYDVKM. CDR3 sequence: CASSFEGGAKNIQYF. The CDR3 coding sequence is TGTGCCAGCAGTTTCGAGGGAGGCGCCAAAAACATTCAGTACTTC.

This clonotype has a handful of counts. The rearrangement uses TRBV6-1 and TRBJ2-6; tentatively, D is TRBD1 (6 bases). From germline, CDR1 is MNHNS and CDR2 SASEGT. The CDR3 totals 17 residues. V was clipped by 5 bases and J by 0 bases, with 14 bases between them. This CDR3 reads CASSSIGRGSGANVLTF. The CDR3 DNA reads as TGTGCCAGCAGTTCCATCGGCAGGGGCTCTGGGGCCAACGTCCTGACTTTC.

The table lists this clonotype with many counts. The rearrangement uses TRBV20-1 and TRBJ1-4; unclear D gene. The CDR3 has 15 residues. Per germline, CDR1 DFQATT and CDR2 SNEGSKA (reference sequence). The germline V and J ends were trimmed by 1 base and 1 base, with 10 bases remaining between them. CDR3 region: CSARGGGRTNEKLFF. CDR3 DNA: TGCAGTGCTAGAGGGGGTGGCAGAACTAATGAAAAACTGTTTTTT.

The rearrangement joins TRBV7-2 to TRBJ2-1; 13 bases match TRBD2. Germline CDR1 reads SGHTA; CDR2 reads FQGNSA. With 1 base clipped from V and 2 bases from J, the junction kept 2 bases outside the gene matches. The CDR3 sequence is 17 residues long. CDR3 amino acids: CASSLGLAGGPYNEQFF. CDR3 bases: TGTGCCAGCAGCTTAGGACTAGCGGGAGGCCCCTACAATGAGCAGTTCTTC. Looking up the rest from reference TRBV7-2 and TRBJ2-1 gives the full variable domain: GAGVSQSPSNKVTEKGKDVELRCDPISGHTALYWYRQSLGQGLEFLIYFQGNSAPDKSGLPSDRFSAERTGGSVSTLTIQRTQQEDSAVYLCASSLGLAGGPYNEQFFGPGTRLTVL.

The V and J genes are TRBV4-3 and TRBJ1-6, with 9 bases fitting TRBD1. J was trimmed by 8 bases and V by 1 base; bases with no gene match: 3. The CDR3 length is 15 residues. Germline assignment: CDR1 LGHNA and CDR2 YSLEER. DNA of the CDR3: TGCGCCAGCAGCCAAGTCCGGGACAGGGATTCACCCCTCCACTTT. Protein sequence: CASSQVRDRDSPLHF.

This clonotype was detected a few times. This sequence joins TRBV7-9 and TRBJ1-5; D remains unclear. Trimming took off 2 bases at V and 5 bases at J, with 7 bases between the two ends. CDR1 and CDR2 (germline): SEHNR, FQNEAQ (reference sequence). There are 13 residues in the CDR3. The DNA of the CDR3 is TGTGCCAGCAGCTTACAGGTGGATCAGCCCCAGCATTTT. As protein: CASSLQVDQPQHF.

As to this clonotype: An end of the junction does not agree with germline; a read error may underlie this. This chain links TRBV7-7 with TRBJ1-1; no definite D call. Germline loops: CDR1 SSHAT, CDR2 FNYEAQ (reference sequence). This CDR3 has 13 amino acids. The chain's CDR3 is CASSLTDGTETFF. As DNA, the CDR3 is TGTGCCAGCAGCTTAACCGACGGCACTGAAACTTTCTTT.

This clonotype came up many times. This chain joins TRBV28 and TRBJ1-1; D perhaps matches TRBD1 (5 bases). The V gene's germline CDR1 is MDHEN and CDR2 SYDVKM. V lost 5 bases and J 0 bases, leaving 16 bases between the germline ends. The CDR3 consists of 16 residues. The CDR3 sequence: CASSKQVYPMNTEAFF. DNA for the CDR3: TGTGCCAGCAGTAAACAGGTCTACCCCATGAACACTGAAGCTTTCTTT.

The chain carries TRBV28 and TRBJ2-1; 8 nucleotides agree with TRBD1. CDR3 length equals 13 residues. Germline CDR1 MDHEN, CDR2 SYDVKM. V lost 11 bases and J lost 13; bases outside the gene matches: 16. The chain's CDR3 is CALRPGGGKTQFF. CDR3 bases: TGTGCCCTCCGCCCAGGGGGCGGGAAGACCCAGTTCTTC. The full variable domain, completed using reference TRBV28 and TRBJ2-1, is DVKVTQSSRYLVKRTGEKVFLECVQDMDHENMFWYRQDPGLGLRLIYFSYDVKMKEKGDIPEGYSVSREKKERFSLILESASTNQTSMYLCALRPGGGKTQFFGPGTRLTVL.

The chain links TRBV28 to TRBJ1-2; D not certain. Trimming removed 8 bases at V and 0 bases at J, with 16 bases between. From germline, CDR1 is MDHEN and CDR2 SYDVKM. There are 15 residues in the CDR3. For the CDR3, the DNA is TGTGCCAGCTACGGGGAGAACACCTCTAACTATGGCTACACCTTC. Protein: CASYGENTSNYGYTF.

This clonotype was counted many times. The J gene is TRBJ2-1, the V gene TRBV20-1, with D perhaps given as TRBD1 or TRBD2 (6 bases each). The germline V gene encodes CDR1 DFQATT and CDR2 SNEGSKA (reference sequence). V was shortened by 0 bases and J by 6 bases, with 15 bases between the two germline ends. This CDR3 is built from 15 residues. This CDR3 reads CSARDLRGRGNEQFF. As DNA, the CDR3 is TGCAGTGCTAGAGATCTCCGGGGGCGAGGCAATGAGCAGTTCTTC.

Notes on this clonotype: The final CDR3 position lacks the conserved phenylalanine or tryptophan, pointing to a likely read error. V usage is TRBV2 and J usage is TRBJ2-2; D not resolved. CDR1 is SNHLY and CDR2 is FYNNEI in the germline V gene. The germline V and J ends were trimmed by 10 bases and 0 bases, with 15 bases remaining between them. The CDR3 runs to 15 residues. CDR3: CATKVQFANTGELFS. CDR3 sequence (DNA): TGTGCCACCAAGGTCCAGTTCGCGAACACCGGGGAGCTGTTTTCT.

This clonotype was recorded many times. The chain couples TRBV20-1 to TRBJ2-5; D remains unclear. V shed 6 bases and J shed 5 bases, with 7 bases lying between them. This CDR3 contains 10 residues. Germline CDR1 reads DFQATT; CDR2 reads SNEGSKA (reference sequence). The CDR3 DNA reads as TGCAGTGCATCGGATGAGACCCAGTACTTC. Translation: CSASDETQYF.

This clonotype was found a few times. The chain combines TRBV28 with TRBJ2-7; TRBD1 aligns across 10 bases. Per the germline V gene, CDR1 is MDHEN and CDR2 is SYDVKM. V lost 7 bases, J lost 5 bases, and 14 bases stayed unmatched. This CDR3 contains 16 residues. The CDR3 DNA is TGTGCCAGCACCCTATCGTCCCGGGACAGGGGTCACGAGCAGTACTTC. It translates to CASTLSSRDRGHEQYF.

In its sample, this clonotype was seen a few times. V usage is TRBV20-1 and J usage is TRBJ2-1; 13 positions agree with TRBD2. J lost 0 bases, V lost 6 bases, and 23 bases had no gene match. Germline V CDR1 and CDR2: DFQATT, SNEGSKA (reference sequence). The CDR3 spans 22 residues. The CDR3: CSAIIPGLAGPAHLSSYNEQFF. For the CDR3, the DNA is TGCAGTGCCATCATTCCGGGACTAGCGGGACCTGCTCATTTAAGCTCCTACAATGAGCAGTTCTTC.

This clonotype has at least ten counts. The V call is TRBV5-1, the J call TRBJ2-7; 10 nucleotides agree with TRBD1. Germline CDR1 SGHRS, CDR2 YFSETQ. V shed 4 bases and J 5 bases; nucleotides not matched to a gene: 9. The CDR3 loop spans 15 amino acids. Here the CDR3 reads CASSRRDRGFDEQYF. The CDR3 bases are TGCGCCAGCAGCCGCCGGGACAGGGGTTTCGACGAGCAGTACTTC.

V gene TRBV9 combines with J gene TRBJ2-7, with TRBD1 identical over 9 bases. Germline CDR1 reads SGDLS; CDR2 reads YYNGEE. CDR3 length equals 16 residues. J lost 2 bases, V lost 0 bases, and 6 bases had no gene match. For the CDR3, the DNA is TGTGCCAGCAGCGTAGCTACGGGACAGGGCCCCTACGAGCAGTACTTC. Translated, it gives CASSVATGQGPYEQYF.